This T cell receptor (beta chain) stems from a study of cytomegalovirus exposure and HLA in healthy donors. Turning to the study itself: There were about 85 million unique TCRs (from HLA-typed donors) in an early data release. Overall study findings and caveats: Several top significant clusters appeared, in a later analysis, to be linked to common viral pathogens. Follow-up analysis later connected one missense variant in DCLRE1C with trimming of TCR beta V- and J-genes.

Likely unrecorded immune exposures existed in these nominally healthy donors. On this clone: Antigen specificity is unknown.

Trimming cost V 5 bases and J 3 bases, with 13 bases left between them. The CDR3 is 14 amino acids. The germline CDR1 and CDR2 sequences are SEHNR and FQNEAQ (reference sequence). Primers included in the PCR were 60 Vbeta and 13 Jbeta primers. Clones were sequenced by immunoSEQ multiplex PCR, and TCRdb holds only the in-frame ones, with some missing. The data show 150,000 to 200,000 clones, over 80% seen once. This sequence joins TRBV7-9 and TRBJ1-1, with D uncertain. Sequencing was performed on PBMCs. The TCR sequence derives from a human donor in good health. CDR3 residues: CASSPDISDTEAFF. CDR3 in DNA: TGTGCCAGCAGCCCTGACATTAGCGACACTGAAGCTTTCTTT.